This TCR beta chain was identified in a study of T cell changes during pregnancy in multiple sclerosis. Some clones are missing from TCRdb's copy, which holds only in-frame ones; the method was immunoSEQ multiplex PCR. The sample has 48,000 or so clones, approximately 92% seen once. This sample comprised CD4+ T cells from peripheral blood mononuclear cells, obtained in the second trimester of pregnancy. This TCR derives from a female donor in good health, enrolled as a control in a pregnancy study.

The CDR3 region has the DNA TGCAGCGCTAAGACTAGCGGAGTATACGAGCAGTACTTC. Encoded protein: CSAKTSGVYEQYF. The V call is TRBV29-1, the J call TRBJ2-7, with 9 bases identical to TRBD2. The germline CDR1 and CDR2 sequences are SQVTM and ANQGSEA. The CDR3 extends over 13 amino acids. V shed 7 bases, J shed 4 bases, and the junction held 8 bases outside the gene matches.